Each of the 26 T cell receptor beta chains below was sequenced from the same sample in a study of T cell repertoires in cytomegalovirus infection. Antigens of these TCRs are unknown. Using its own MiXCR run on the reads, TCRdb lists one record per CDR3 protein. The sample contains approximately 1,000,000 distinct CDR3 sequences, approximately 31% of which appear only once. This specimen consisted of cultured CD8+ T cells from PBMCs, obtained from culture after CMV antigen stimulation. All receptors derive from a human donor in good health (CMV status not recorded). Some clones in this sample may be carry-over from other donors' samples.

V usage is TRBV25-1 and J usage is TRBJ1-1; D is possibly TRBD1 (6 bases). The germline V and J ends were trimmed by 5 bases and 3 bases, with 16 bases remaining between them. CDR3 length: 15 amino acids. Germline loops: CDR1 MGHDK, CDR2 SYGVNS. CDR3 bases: TGTGCCAGCAGTAATCCGGGGGCCGGTGACACTGAAGCTTTCTTT. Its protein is CASSNPGAGDTEAFF.

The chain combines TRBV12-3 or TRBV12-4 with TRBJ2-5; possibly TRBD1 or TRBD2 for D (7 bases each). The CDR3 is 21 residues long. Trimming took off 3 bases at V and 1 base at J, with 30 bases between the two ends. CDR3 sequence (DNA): TGTGCCAGCAGTTTTATCCCCCACGGCAGGGGGGGGGGGTTTGTCCAAGAGACCCAGTACTTC. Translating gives CASSFIPHGRGGGFVQETQYF.

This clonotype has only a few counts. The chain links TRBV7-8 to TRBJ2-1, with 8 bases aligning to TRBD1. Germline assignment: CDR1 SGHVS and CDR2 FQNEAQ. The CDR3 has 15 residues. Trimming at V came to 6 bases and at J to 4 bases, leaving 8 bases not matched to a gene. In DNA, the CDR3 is TGTGCCAGCAGGCAACAGGGGGGTTTTTACAATGAGCAGTTCTTC. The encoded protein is CASRQQGGFYNEQFF.

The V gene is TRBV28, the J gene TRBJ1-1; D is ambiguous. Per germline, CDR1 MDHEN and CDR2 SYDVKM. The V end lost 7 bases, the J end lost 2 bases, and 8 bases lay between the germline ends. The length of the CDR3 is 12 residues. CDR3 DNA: TGTGCCAGCAACCCGTTCAACACTGAAGCTTTCTTT. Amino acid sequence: CASNPFNTEAFF. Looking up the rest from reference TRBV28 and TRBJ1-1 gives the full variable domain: DVKVTQSSRYLVKRTGEKVFLECVQDMDHENMFWYRQDPGLGLRLIYFSYDVKMKEKGDIPEGYSVSREKKERFSLILESASTNQTSMYLCASNPFNTEAFFGQGTRLTVV.

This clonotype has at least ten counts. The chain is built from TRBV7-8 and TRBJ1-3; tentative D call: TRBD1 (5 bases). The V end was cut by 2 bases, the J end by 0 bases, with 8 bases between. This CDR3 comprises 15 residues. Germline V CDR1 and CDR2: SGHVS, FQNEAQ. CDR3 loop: CASSLPTVSGNTIYF. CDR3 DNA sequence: TGTGCCAGCAGCTTACCGACAGTCTCTGGAAACACCATATATTTT.

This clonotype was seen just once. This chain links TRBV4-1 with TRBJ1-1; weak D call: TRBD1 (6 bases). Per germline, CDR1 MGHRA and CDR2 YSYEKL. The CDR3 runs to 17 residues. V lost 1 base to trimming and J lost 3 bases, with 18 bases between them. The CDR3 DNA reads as TGCGCCAGCAGCCAAGGAGCGTCAGGGGATGTGTACACTGAAGCTTTCTTT. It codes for CASSQGASGDVYTEAFF.

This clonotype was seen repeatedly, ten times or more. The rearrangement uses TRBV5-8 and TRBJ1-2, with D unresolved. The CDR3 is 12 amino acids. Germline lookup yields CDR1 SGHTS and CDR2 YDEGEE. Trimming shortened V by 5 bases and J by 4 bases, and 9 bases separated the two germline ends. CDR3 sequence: CASRGSLYGYTF. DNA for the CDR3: TGTGCCAGCAGAGGAAGCCTCTATGGCTACACCTTC.

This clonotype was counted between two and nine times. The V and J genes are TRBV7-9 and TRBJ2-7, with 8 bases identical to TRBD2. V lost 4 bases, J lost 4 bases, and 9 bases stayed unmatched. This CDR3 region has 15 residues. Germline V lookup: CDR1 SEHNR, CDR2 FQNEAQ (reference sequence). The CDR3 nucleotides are TGTGCCAGCAGCTCGAACCACCGGGGGGGATACGAGCAGTACTTC. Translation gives CASSSNHRGGYEQYF.

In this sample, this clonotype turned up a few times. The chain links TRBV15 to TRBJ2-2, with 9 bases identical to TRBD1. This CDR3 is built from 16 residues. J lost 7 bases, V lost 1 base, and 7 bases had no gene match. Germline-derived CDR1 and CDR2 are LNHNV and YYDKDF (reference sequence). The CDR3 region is CATSRGRTGENGELFF. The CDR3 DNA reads TGTGCCACCAGCAGAGGGAGGACAGGGGAGAACGGGGAGCTGTTTTTT.

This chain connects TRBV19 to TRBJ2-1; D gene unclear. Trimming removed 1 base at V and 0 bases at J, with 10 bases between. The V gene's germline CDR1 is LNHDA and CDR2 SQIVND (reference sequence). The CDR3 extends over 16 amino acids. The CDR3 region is CASSIGVGYSYNEQFF. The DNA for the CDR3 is TGTGCCAGTAGTATAGGAGTGGGGTACTCCTACAATGAGCAGTTCTTC.

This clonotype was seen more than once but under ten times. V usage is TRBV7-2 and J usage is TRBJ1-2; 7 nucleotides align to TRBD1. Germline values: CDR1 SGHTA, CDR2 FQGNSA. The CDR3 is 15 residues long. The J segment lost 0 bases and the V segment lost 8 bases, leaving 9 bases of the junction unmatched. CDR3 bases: TGTGCCAGCTTGAGTAATGGACAGGCTAACTATGGCTACACCTTC. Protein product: CASLSNGQANYGYTF.

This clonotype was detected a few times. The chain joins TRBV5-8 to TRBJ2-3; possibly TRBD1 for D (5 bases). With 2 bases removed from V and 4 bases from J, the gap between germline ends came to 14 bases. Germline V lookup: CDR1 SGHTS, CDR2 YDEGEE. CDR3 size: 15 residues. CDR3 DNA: TGTGCCAGCAGCTTTTCAGGGATTCCCCCAGATACGCAGTATTTT. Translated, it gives CASSFSGIPPDTQYF.

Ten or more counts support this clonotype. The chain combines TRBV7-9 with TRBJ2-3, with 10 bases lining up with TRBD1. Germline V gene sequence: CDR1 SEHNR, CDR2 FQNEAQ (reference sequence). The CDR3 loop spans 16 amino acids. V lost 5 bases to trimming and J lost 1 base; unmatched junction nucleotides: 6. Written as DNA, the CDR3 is TGTGCCAGCAGCCCCCGACAGGGGGCCGGCACAGATACGCAGTATTTT. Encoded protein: CASSPRQGAGTDTQYF. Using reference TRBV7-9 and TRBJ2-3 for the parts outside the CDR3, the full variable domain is DTGVSQNPRHKITKRGQNVTFRCDPISEHNRLYWYRQTLGQGPEFLTYFQNEAQLEKSRLLSDRFSAERPKGSFSTLEIQRTEQGDSAMYLCASSPRQGAGTDTQYFGPGTRLTVL.

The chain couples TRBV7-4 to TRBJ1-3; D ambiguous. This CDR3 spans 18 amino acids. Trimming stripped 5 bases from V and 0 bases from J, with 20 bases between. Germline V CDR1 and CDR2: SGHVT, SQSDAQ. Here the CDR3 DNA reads TGTGCCAGCAGCCCCATAGCAACCCCGAGCGGCTCTGGAAACACCATATATTTT. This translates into CASSPIATPSGSGNTIYF.

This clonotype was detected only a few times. The CDR3 protein is CASSQDSTSNTGELFF. The CDR3 DNA is TGCGCCAGCAGCCAAGATAGCACTTCGAACACCGGGGAGCTGTTTTTT. This rearrangement joins TRBV4-3 to TRBJ2-2, with D hard to call. Trimming stripped 0 bases from V and 0 bases from J, with 8 bases between. This CDR3 is built from 16 residues. Per the germline V gene, CDR1 is LGHNA and CDR2 is YSLEER.

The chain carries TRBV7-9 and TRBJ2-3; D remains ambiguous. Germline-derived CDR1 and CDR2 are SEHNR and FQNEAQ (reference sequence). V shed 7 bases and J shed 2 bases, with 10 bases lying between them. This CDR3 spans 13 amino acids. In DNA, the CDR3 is TGTGCCAGCACCCGAGTAAACACAGATACGCAGTATTTT. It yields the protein CASTRVNTDTQYF.

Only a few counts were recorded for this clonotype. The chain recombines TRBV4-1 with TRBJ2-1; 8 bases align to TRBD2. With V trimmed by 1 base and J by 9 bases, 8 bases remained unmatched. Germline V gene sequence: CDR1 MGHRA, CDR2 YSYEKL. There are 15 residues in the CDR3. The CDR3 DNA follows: TGCGCCAGCAGCCAAGGAATAGCGGGATCGGGTGAGCAGTTCTTC. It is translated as CASSQGIAGSGEQFF.

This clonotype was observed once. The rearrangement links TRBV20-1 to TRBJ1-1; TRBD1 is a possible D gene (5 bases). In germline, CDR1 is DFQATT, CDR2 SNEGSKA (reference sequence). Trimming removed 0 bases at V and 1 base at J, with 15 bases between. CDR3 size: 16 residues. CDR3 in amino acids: CSARDGRKGPNTEAFF. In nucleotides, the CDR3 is TGCAGTGCTAGAGATGGTAGGAAGGGACCGAACACTGAAGCTTTCTTT.

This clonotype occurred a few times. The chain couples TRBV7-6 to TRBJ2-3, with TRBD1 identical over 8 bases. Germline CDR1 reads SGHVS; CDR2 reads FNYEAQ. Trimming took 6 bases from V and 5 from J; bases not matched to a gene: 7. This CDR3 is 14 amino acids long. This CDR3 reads CASSLTGAEDTQYF. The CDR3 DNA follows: TGTGCCAGCAGTTTGACAGGGGCGGAAGATACGCAGTATTTT.

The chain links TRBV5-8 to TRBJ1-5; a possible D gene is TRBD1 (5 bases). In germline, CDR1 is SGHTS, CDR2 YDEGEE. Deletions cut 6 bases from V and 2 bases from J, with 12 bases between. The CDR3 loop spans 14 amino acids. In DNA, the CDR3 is TGTGCCAGCAACTTCGGGGGAGGCAATCAGCCCCAGCATTTT. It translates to CASNFGGGNQPQHF.

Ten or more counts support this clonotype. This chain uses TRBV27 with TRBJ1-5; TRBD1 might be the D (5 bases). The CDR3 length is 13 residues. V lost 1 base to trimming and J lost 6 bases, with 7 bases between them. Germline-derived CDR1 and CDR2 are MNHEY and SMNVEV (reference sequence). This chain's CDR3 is CASSLWGGQPQHF. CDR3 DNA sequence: TGTGCCAGCAGTTTATGGGGGGGTCAGCCCCAGCATTTT.

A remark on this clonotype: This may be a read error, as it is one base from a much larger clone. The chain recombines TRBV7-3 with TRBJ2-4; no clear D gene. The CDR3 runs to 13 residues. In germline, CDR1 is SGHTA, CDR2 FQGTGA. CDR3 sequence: CASSLGSKNVQYF. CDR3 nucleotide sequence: TGTGCCAGCAGCTTAGGGTCCAAAAACGTTCAGTACTTC.

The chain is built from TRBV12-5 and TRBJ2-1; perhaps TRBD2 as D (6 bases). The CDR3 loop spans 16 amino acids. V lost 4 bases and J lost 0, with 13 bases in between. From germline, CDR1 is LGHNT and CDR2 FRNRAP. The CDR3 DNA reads TGTGCTAGTGGTTCCGGCGGGGAGAGCTCCTACAATGAGCAGTTCTTC. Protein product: CASGSGGESSYNEQFF.

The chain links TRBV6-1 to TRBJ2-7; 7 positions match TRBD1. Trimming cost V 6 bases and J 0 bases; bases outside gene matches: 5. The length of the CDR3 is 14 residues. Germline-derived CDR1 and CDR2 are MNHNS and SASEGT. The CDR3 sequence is CASRKDRRSYEQYV. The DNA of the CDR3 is TGTGCCAGCAGAAAGGACAGGCGCTCCTACGAGCAGTACGTC.

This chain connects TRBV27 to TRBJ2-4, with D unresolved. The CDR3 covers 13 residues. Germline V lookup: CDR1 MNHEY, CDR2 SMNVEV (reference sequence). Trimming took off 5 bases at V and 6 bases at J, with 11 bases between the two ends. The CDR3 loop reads CASSANLGNIQYF. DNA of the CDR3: TGTGCCAGCAGTGCTAATCTTGGAAACATTCAGTACTTC.

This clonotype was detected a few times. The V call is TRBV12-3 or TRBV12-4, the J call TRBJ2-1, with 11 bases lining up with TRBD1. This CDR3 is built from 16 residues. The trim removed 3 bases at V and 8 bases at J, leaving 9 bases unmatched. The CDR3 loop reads CASSLVGTGGWDEQFF. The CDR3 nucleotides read TGTGCCAGCAGTTTGGTAGGGACAGGGGGATGGGATGAGCAGTTCTTC.